The 20 T cell receptor beta chains listed next were all sequenced from one sample in a study of blood T cell repertoires in COVID-19 (dated by TCRdb to 2019 to 2021). The receptor library was made with the immunoSEQ multiplex PCR assay. TCRdb stores this immuneACCESS table with in-frame sequences only. Part of the clones is absent; in the studies checked, under half of the shortfall reflects unresolved V genes, and no reason is known for the rest. This sample has some 260,000 clones in its table, and under 95% of those were observed once. Jointly, the top ten make up 1.5% to 2% of the sample. Sequenced material: PBMCs or T cells enriched from blood (not recorded which). Receptors were obtained from a woman aged 18-29 years who had recovered from COVID-19.

V and J are TRBV13 and TRBJ1-5; 7 bases map to TRBD1. V dropped 0 bases and J dropped 4; count of bases not matched to a gene: 3. The germline CDR1 and CDR2 sequences are PRHDT and FYEKMQ (reference sequence). The CDR3 spans 15 residues. The CDR3 loop reads CASSLGGTANQPQHF. The CDR3 DNA follows: TGTGCCAGCAGCTTAGGCGGGACAGCTAATCAGCCCCAGCATTTT.

The genes are TRBV7-2 and TRBJ1-4; possible D gene TRBD1, 6 bases. Trimming cost V 9 bases and J 7 bases, with 18 bases left between them. The germline gives CDR1 SGHTA, CDR2 FQGNSA. The CDR3 is 14 residues long. The CDR3 here is CASNPTGLGEKLFF. CDR3 nucleotide sequence: TGTGCCAGTAATCCAACAGGGCTTGGTGAAAAACTGTTTTTT.

The chain uses TRBV27 and TRBJ2-1, with 10 bases that match TRBD1. This CDR3 spans 17 amino acids. V trimming: 4 bases; J trimming: 3 bases; junction bases outside the gene matches: 9. The germline CDR1 and CDR2 sequences are MNHEY and SMNVEV (reference sequence). CDR3: CASSSPLTGGNYNEQFF. The CDR3 DNA follows: TGTGCCAGCAGTTCACCACTGACAGGGGGCAACTACAATGAGCAGTTCTTC.

The rearrangement joins TRBV23-1 to TRBJ2-7; TRBD2 matches at 7 bases. TRBV23-1 has ORF status, its function being uncertain. The trim removed 2 bases at V and 1 base at J, leaving 8 bases unmatched. This CDR3 region has 16 residues. CDR3 sequence (DNA): TGCGCCAGCAGTCAAGGCCAGGGAGGGCTATCCTACGAGCAGTACTTC. The encoded protein is CASSQGQGGLSYEQYF.

The chain employs TRBV24-1 and TRBJ2-5, with D perhaps matching TRBD1 (6 bases). Germline loops: CDR1 KGHDR, CDR2 SFDVKD. The CDR3 consists of 15 residues. Trimming cost V 3 bases and J 1 base, with 11 bases left between them. The CDR3, as DNA: TGTGCCACCAGTGATCCTCGACAGGTCCAAGAGACCCAGTACTTC. Amino acids: CATSDPRQVQETQYF.

V gene TRBV19 combines with J gene TRBJ1-4; possible D gene TRBD1, 6 bases. Trimming pared 4 bases from V and 8 bases from J, leaving 17 bases between. CDR1 LNHDA and CDR2 SQIVND come from the germline V gene (reference sequence). The CDR3 runs 15 residues. Written as DNA, the CDR3 is TGTGCCAGTAGTACCCTCAGGGGATCGGGAGAAAAACTGTTTTTT. Translated: CASSTLRGSGEKLFF.

The genes are TRBV19 and TRBJ1-2; 7 nucleotides match TRBD1. V shed 4 bases and J 4 bases; nucleotides not matched to a gene: 15. Per the germline V gene, CDR1 is LNHDA and CDR2 is SQIVND (reference sequence). CDR3 length: 17 residues. The CDR3 DNA is TGTGCCAGTAGTACCCGGGACAGCCTAGGGTATGGCTATGGCTACACCTTC. This sequence encodes CASSTRDSLGYGYGYTF.

This clone was found once. This chain connects TRBV12-5 to TRBJ1-2; no firm D call. Trimming shortened V by 2 bases and J by 5 bases, and 3 bases separated the two germline ends. The CDR3 runs 11 residues. In germline, CDR1 is LGHNT, CDR2 FRNRAP. This CDR3 reads CASGLPYGYTF. CDR3 nucleotide sequence: TGTGCTAGTGGTTTGCCGTATGGCTACACCTTC.

The chain recombines TRBV5-1 with TRBJ1-6; D uncertain. The CDR3 is 11 amino acids. The V end was cut by 0 bases, the J end by 12 bases, with 4 bases between. Looked up from germline, CDR1 is SGHRS and CDR2 is YFSETQ. CDR3 bases: TGCGCCAGCAGCTTGGCTAAACCCCTCCACTTT. Protein sequence: CASSLAKPLHF.

This chain connects TRBV7-9 to TRBJ1-1, with a possible D match to TRBD1 (5 bases). The germline V gene encodes CDR1 SEHNR and CDR2 FQNEAQ (reference sequence). V lost 1 base and J 5 bases, leaving 17 bases between the germline ends. The CDR3 extends over 16 amino acids. CDR3 sequence reads: CASSLGFGGIGTEAFF. The DNA for the CDR3 is TGTGCCAGCAGCTTAGGCTTCGGGGGAATAGGTACTGAAGCTTTCTTT.

The rearrangement links TRBV9 to TRBJ1-3; no clear D. Germline V gene lookup returns CDR1 SGDLS and CDR2 YYNGEE. The V and J ends lost 3 bases and 0 bases respectively, with 13 bases between them. This CDR3 is built from 16 residues. The CDR3 protein is CASSDSRRSSGNTIYF. CDR3 nucleotide sequence: TGTGCCAGCAGCGACAGTCGGCGAAGCTCTGGAAACACCATATATTTT.

The chain is built from TRBV3-1 (or the pseudogene TRBV3-2) and TRBJ2-3; D is possibly TRBD2 (6 bases). Trimming removed 4 bases from V and 0 bases from J, with 11 bases in between. CDR3 length: 15 amino acids. Germline V gene lookup returns CDR1 LGHDT and CDR2 YNNKEL (reference sequence). CDR3 residues: CASSLRRASTDTQYF. The DNA for the CDR3 is TGTGCCAGCAGCCTCAGGAGGGCTAGCACAGATACGCAGTATTTT.

V is TRBV6-1 and J is TRBJ1-5, with D perhaps matching TRBD1 (6 bases). Trimming stripped 2 bases from V and 3 bases from J, with 14 bases between. The germline V gene encodes CDR1 MNHNS and CDR2 SASEGT. The CDR3 runs 16 residues. For the CDR3, the DNA is TGTGCCAGCAGTGAAAAAGTAGGGGGAGACAATCAGCCCCAGCATTTT. It translates to CASSEKVGGDNQPQHF.

J is TRBJ1-1 and V is TRBV18; 9 bases match TRBD1. V shed 3 bases, J shed 1 base, and the junction held 3 bases outside the gene matches. The CDR3 runs to 15 residues. Germline CDR1 KGHSH, CDR2 LQKENI. CDR3: CASSPLQGANTEAFF. CDR3 nucleotide sequence: TGTGCCAGCTCACCTTTACAGGGGGCGAACACTGAAGCTTTCTTT.

This chain uses TRBV9 with TRBJ2-3, with D hard to call. V lost 3 bases and J 4 bases, leaving 6 bases between the germline ends. Germline CDR1 is SGDLS and CDR2 is YYNGEE. CDR3 length: 12 residues. The CDR3 DNA follows: TGTGCCAGCAGCGCGTCTGCAGATACGCAGTATTTT. This gives the protein CASSASADTQYF.

This chain connects TRBV6-5 to TRBJ1-3; the D gene is possibly TRBD1 (5 bases). The ends were cut back, 2 bases at V and 3 bases at J, with 11 bases in the middle. The V gene's germline CDR1 is MNHEY and CDR2 SVGAGI. CDR3 size: 15 residues. CDR3 residues: CASSYGQGSGNTIYF. CDR3 nucleotides: TGTGCCAGCAGTTACGGGCAGGGAAGTGGAAACACCATATATTTT.

The chain carries TRBV19 and TRBJ1-5; tentative D call: TRBD1 (6 bases). Trimming shortened V by 4 bases and J by 3 bases, and 13 bases separated the two germline ends. From germline, CDR1 is LNHDA and CDR2 SQIVND (reference sequence). The CDR3 totals 15 residues. The CDR3 region is CASSSIQGNNQPQHF. CDR3 in DNA: TGTGCCAGTAGTAGTATACAGGGCAACAATCAGCCCCAGCATTTT.

In nucleotides, the CDR3 is TGTGCCAGCAGCTATCATGTGAACACTGAAGCTTTCTTT. Translated: CASSYHVNTEAFF. This chain connects TRBV11-2 to TRBJ1-1, with D unclear. Germline CDR1 reads SGHAT; CDR2 reads FQNNGV. The CDR3 runs 13 residues. The V and J ends lost 4 bases and 0 bases respectively, with 6 bases between them.

The chain uses TRBV28 and TRBJ2-3, with 9 bases matching TRBD1. The junction had 5 bases not matched to a gene; V was cut back by 4 bases and J by 3 bases. Germline CDR1 is MDHEN and CDR2 is SYDVKM. CDR3 length: 15 residues. The CDR3: CASSSGDRVTDTQYF. The CDR3 nucleotides are TGTGCCAGCAGTTCGGGGGACAGGGTGACAGATACGCAGTATTTT.

The chain carries TRBV4-1 and TRBJ1-2, with D unresolved. Germline CDR1 MGHRA, CDR2 YSYEKL. Between the trimmed V and J ends, which lost 5 bases and 2 bases, there was a span of 12 bases. The CDR3 runs 14 residues. The CDR3 DNA is TGCGCCAGCAGCGGTAGGAGAGCCAACTATGGCTACACCTTC. Residues: CASSGRRANYGYTF.